Listed below are T cell receptor beta chains from one sample, sequenced in a study of Graves' ophthalmopathy and Graves' hyperthyroidism. Each CDR3 protein gets one entry after TCRdb re-called the multiplex PCR reads with MiXCR. This table holds 650,000 to 900,000 distinct CDR3 sequences, 40% found once. Sequenced input: peripheral blood. These receptors were obtained from an adult man with Graves' ophthalmopathy. The CDR3 runs from the conserved cysteine through the conserved F or W. A D gene is named only where the DNA matches it firmly. A clone size is listed for some rows: how often the clone was seen (once, few, many), or a class if it is expanded.

V gene	clone size	D gene	J gene	CDR3 protein	CDR3 DNA
TRBV7-6	many	NA	TRBJ1-6	CASSLAVGLSSYNSPLHF	TGTGCCAGCAGCTTAGCGGTTGGTCTTAGCTCCTATAATTCACCCCTCCACTTT
TRBV5-1	NA	NA	TRBJ2-5	CASSPEPGILETQYF	TGCGCCAGCAGCCCCGAGCCCGGGATCTTAGAGACCCAGTACTTC
TRBV7-9	few	NA	TRBJ2-2	CASSYGVAVNTGELFF	TGTGCCAGCAGTTACGGGGTAGCGGTTAACACCGGGGAGCTGTTTTTT
TRBV7-6	NA	NA	TRBJ1-3	CASSHHPTGLSGNTIYF	TGTGCCAGCAGCCACCACCCGACAGGCCTCTCTGGAAACACCATATATTTT
TRBV5-1	many	TRBD2	TRBJ2-7	CASSLGLAGVYEQYF	TGCGCCAGCAGCTTGGGACTAGCGGGAGTGTACGAGCAGTACTTC
TRBV2	NA	NA	TRBJ2-7	CASSHKGLYEQYF	TGTGCCAGCAGCCATAAGGGATTGTACGAGCAGTACTTC
TRBV18	NA	NA	TRBJ1-2	CASSPTTEVYGYTF	TGTGCCAGCTCACCGACGACAGAAGTCTATGGCTACACCTTC
TRBV25-1	NA	NA	TRBJ2-3	CASSLGEDTQYF	TGTGCCAGCAGTTTGGGGGAAGATACGCAGTATTTT
TRBV10-2	many	NA	TRBJ2-5	CASSGMRTQYF	TGCGCCAGCAGTGGTATGAGGACCCAGTACTTC
TRBV11-3	NA	NA	TRBJ2-6	CASSLKKGPYVLTF	TGTGCCAGCAGCTTAAAGAAGGGGCCCTACGTCCTGACTTTC
TRBV14	few	TRBD1	TRBJ1-1	CASSHQGQGAWTEAFF	TGTGCCAGCAGCCACCAGGGACAGGGCGCTTGGACTGAAGCTTTCTTT
TRBV14	NA	NA	TRBJ1-3	CASSQAGATGNTIYF	TGTGCCAGCAGCCAAGCGGGGGCCACTGGAAACACCATATATTTT
TRBV10-3	many	NA	TRBJ2-5	CAISPGTHQETQYF	TGTGCCATCAGCCCCGGGACTCACCAAGAGACCCAGTACTTC